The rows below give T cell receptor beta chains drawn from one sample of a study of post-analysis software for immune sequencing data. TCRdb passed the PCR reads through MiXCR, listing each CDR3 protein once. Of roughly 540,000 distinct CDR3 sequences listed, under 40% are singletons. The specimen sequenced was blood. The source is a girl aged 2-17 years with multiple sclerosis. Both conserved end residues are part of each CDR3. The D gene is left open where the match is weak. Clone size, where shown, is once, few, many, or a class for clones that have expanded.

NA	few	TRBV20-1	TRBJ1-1	CSARVVTLNTEAFF	TGCAGTGCTAGAGTGGTGACTTTGAACACTGAAGCTTTCTTT
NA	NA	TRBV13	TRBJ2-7	CASSSPQGSEQYF	TGTGCCAGCAGCTCCCCGCAGGGAAGCGAGCAGTACTTC
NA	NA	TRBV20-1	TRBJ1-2	CSAARVVSANYGYTF	TGCAGTGCTGCCCGGGTGGTTTCAGCTAACTATGGCTACACCTTC
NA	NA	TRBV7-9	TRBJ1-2	CASSSRAQGNNYGYTF	TGTGCCAGCAGCTCTAGGGCCCAGGGGAATAACTATGGCTACACCTTC
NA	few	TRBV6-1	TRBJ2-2	CASSEFKSAGELFF	TGTGCCAGCAGTGAATTCAAGTCCGCCGGGGAGCTGTTTTTT
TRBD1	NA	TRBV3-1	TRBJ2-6	CASSPTGEAANVRTF	TGTGCCAGCAGCCCGACAGGGGAGGCGGCCAACGTCCGGACTTTC
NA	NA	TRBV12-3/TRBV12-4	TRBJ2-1	CASSLRDLASEQFF	TGTGCCAGCAGTCTAAGAGACTTAGCCAGTGAGCAGTTCTTC
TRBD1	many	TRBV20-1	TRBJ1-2	CSARHQAPGQGHYGYTF	TGCAGTGCTAGACATCAGGCGCCGGGACAGGGCCACTATGGCTACACCTTC
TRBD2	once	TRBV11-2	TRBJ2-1	CASSLVSGGLFYNEQFF	TGTGCCAGCAGCTTAGTTAGCGGGGGGCTCTTCTACAATGAGCAGTTCTTC
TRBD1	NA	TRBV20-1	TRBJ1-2	CSATPGTDERVYGYTF	TGCAGTGCTACCCCAGGGACAGATGAGCGGGTCTATGGCTACACCTTC
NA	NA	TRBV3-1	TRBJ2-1	CATRDWDNEQFF	TGTGCCACTCGGGACTGGGACAATGAGCAGTTCTTC
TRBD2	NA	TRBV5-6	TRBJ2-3	CASSFPQGGLGTDTQYF	TGTGCCAGCAGTTTTCCCCAGGGAGGGTTAGGAACAGATACGCAGTATTTT
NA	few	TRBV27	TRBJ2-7	CASSFGQTEQYF	TGTGCCAGCAGCTTCGGACAGACCGAGCAGTACTTC
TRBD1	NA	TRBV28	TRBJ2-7	CASTEGGSSYEQYF	TGTGCCAGCACCGAAGGGGGCAGCTCCTACGAGCAGTACTTC
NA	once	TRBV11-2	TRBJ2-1	CASSLLTSNHNEQFF	TGTGCCAGCAGCCTCCTCACTAGTAACCACAATGAGCAGTTCTTC
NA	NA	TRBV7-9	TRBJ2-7	CASSLRRQDEQYF	TGTGCCAGCAGCCTCCGGCGACAGGACGAGCAGTACTTC
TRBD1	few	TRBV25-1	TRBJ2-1	CASSESPGQGTFSSYNEQFF	TGTGCCAGCAGTGAGTCTCCGGGACAGGGGACATTCAGCTCCTACAATGAGCAGTTCTTC
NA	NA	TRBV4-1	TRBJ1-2	CASSNSGYGYTF	TGCGCCAGCAGCAACTCGGGGTATGGCTACACCTTC
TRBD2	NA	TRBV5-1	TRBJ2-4	CASSFRASGEIAKNIQYF	TGCGCCAGCAGCTTTAGGGCTAGCGGGGAGATAGCCAAAAACATTCAGTACTTC
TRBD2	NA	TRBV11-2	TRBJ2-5	CASSLLGGSGGNQEIQYF	TGTGCCAGCAGCTTACTCGGAGGGAGCGGGGGGAATCAAGAGATCCAGTACTTC
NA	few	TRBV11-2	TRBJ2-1	CASSRRSSGDKSYNEQFF	TGTGCCAGCAGCCGACGCAGCTCCGGGGACAAGTCTTACAATGAGCAGTTCTTC
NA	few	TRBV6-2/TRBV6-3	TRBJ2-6	CASMETGANVLTF	TGTGCCAGCATGGAGACTGGGGCCAACGTCCTGACTTTC
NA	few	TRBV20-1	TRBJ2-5	CSARRSAQETQYF	TGCAGTGCTCGGCGGTCGGCCCAAGAGACCCAGTACTTC
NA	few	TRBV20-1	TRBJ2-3	CSARARVDTQYF	TGCAGTGCTAGAGCCCGAGTAGATACGCAGTATTTT
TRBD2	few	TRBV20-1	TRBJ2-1	CSARDPLAGGRNEQFF	TGCAGTGCTAGAGATCCGCTAGCGGGGGGGAGGAATGAGCAGTTCTTC
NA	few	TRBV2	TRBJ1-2	CASRKNRDGYTF	TGTGCCAGCAGAAAGAACAGGGATGGCTACACCTTC
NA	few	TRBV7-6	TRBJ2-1	CASSLQAYNEQFF	TGTGCCAGCAGCTTACAGGCATACAATGAGCAGTTCTTC
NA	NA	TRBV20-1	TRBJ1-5	CSASPQGGNQPQHF	TGCAGTGCTTCCCCTCAGGGTGGCAATCAGCCCCAGCATTTT
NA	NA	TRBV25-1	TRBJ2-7	CASSEEGWHQQYF	TGTGCCAGCAGTGAAGAGGGTTGGCATCAGCAGTACTTC
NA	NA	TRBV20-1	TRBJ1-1	CSAGDSSAEAFF	TGCAGTGCTGGCGACAGTTCAGCTGAAGCTTTCTTT
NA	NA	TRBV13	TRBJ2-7	CASSLRGQIYEQYF	TGTGCCAGCAGCTTAAGGGGACAAATCTACGAGCAGTACTTC
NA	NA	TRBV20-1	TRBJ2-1	CSAGGVEQFF	TGCAGTGCGGGGGGCGTTGAGCAGTTCTTC
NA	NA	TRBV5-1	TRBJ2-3	CASSFYYGADTQYF	TGCGCCAGCAGCTTCTACTATGGGGCAGATACGCAGTATTTT
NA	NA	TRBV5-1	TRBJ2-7	CASSLGVFGAYEQYF	TGCGCCAGCAGCTTAGGTGTTTTCGGGGCTTACGAGCAGTACTTC
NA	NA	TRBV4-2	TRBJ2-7	CASSQDPGDDEQYF	TGTGCCAGCAGCCAAGATCCCGGGGACGACGAGCAGTACTTC
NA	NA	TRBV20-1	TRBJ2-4	CSAREGSKNIQYF	TGCAGTGCCAGAGAGGGCAGCAAAAACATTCAGTACTTC
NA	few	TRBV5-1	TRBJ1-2	CASSLDGSGGYTF	TGCGCCAGCAGCTTGGATGGATCGGGAGGCTACACCTTC
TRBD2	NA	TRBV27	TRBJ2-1	CASRLAVSAGEQFF	TGTGCCAGCCGACTAGCGGTATCCGCCGGTGAGCAGTTCTTC
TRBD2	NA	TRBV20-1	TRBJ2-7	CSARSYRTSSYEQYF	TGCAGTGCTAGATCGTATAGGACTAGCAGCTACGAGCAGTACTTC
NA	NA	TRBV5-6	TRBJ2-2	CASSGLGGRWTGELFF	TGTGCCAGCAGCGGCTTGGGGGGCCGGTGGACCGGGGAGCTGTTTTTT
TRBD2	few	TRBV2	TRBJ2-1	CASSRLAGGNYNEQFF	TGTGCCAGCAGTCGACTAGCGGGAGGAAACTACAATGAGCAGTTCTTC
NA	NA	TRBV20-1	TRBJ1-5	CSARFGRQGNQPQHF	TGCAGTGCTAGGTTTGGTCGGCAGGGCAATCAGCCCCAGCATTTT
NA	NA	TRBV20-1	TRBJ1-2	CSARGGRANYGYTF	TGCAGTGCTAGAGGCGGACGGGCTAACTATGGCTACACCTTC
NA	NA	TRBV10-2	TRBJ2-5	CASSESKANQETQYF	TGCGCCAGCAGTGAGTCTAAGGCCAACCAAGAGACCCAGTACTTC
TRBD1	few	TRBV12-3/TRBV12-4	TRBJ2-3	CASSPGQGPPDTQYF	TGTGCCAGCAGTCCCGGACAGGGCCCCCCAGATACGCAGTATTTT
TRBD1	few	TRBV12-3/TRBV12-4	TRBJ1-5	CASAGQGASQHF	TGTGCCAGCGCGGGACAGGGGGCCTCCCAGCATTTT
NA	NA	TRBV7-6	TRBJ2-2	CASSPLQLGLVGELFF	TGTGCCAGCAGCCCCCTTCAATTGGGGCTGGTCGGGGAGCTGTTTTTT
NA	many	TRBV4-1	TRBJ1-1	CASSQQAAGKNTEAFF	TGCGCCAGCAGCCAACAAGCGGCCGGGAAGAACACTGAAGCTTTCTTT
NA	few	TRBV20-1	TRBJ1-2	CSARWGTDYGYTF	TGCAGTGCTAGATGGGGAACAGACTATGGCTACACCTTC
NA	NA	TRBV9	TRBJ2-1	CASSETGRNEQFF	TGTGCCAGCAGCGAGACTGGTAGAAATGAGCAGTTCTTC
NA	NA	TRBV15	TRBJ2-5	CATSREDSQETQYF	TGTGCCACCAGCAGGGAGGACAGTCAAGAGACCCAGTACTTC
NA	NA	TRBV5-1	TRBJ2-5	CASSPTGASVIETQYF	TGCGCCAGCAGCCCGACTGGGGCTAGCGTAATAGAGACCCAGTACTTC
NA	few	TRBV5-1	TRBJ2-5	CASSLEVAIVQETQYF	TGCGCCAGCAGCTTGGAGGTAGCGATTGTACAAGAGACCCAGTACTTC
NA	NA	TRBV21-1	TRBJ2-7	CASSKANSYEQYF	TGTGCCAGCAGCAAAGCCAACAGTTACGAGCAGTACTTC
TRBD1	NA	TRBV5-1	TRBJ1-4	CASSPRRVAGGNEKLFF	TGCGCCAGCAGCCCACGACGTGTAGCAGGGGGGAATGAAAAACTGTTTTTT
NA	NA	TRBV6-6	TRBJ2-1	CASSYSGGGAEQFF	TGTGCCAGCAGTTACTCTGGTGGGGGCGCTGAGCAGTTCTTC
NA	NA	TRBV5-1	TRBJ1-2	CASSWDPGNYGYTF	TGCGCCAGCAGCTGGGACCCGGGGAACTATGGCTACACCTTC